This T cell receptor (beta chain) was sequenced in a study of blood T cell repertoires in COVID-19. Study overall: Material from acute and convalescent COVID-19 was sourced from the United States, Italy and Spain.

The CDR3 covers 16 residues. Germline V gene lookup returns CDR1 SNHLY and CDR2 FYNNEI. J was trimmed by 2 bases and V by 7 bases; bases with no gene match: 12. Study processing details: Amplification with reference gene primers provided the estimates of nucleated cell counts. Repertoires were generated with immunoSEQ multiplex PCR, while TCRdb's copy carries only in-frame clones and drops some. V and J calls and clone size are as listed in that table; D and trimming were resolved from the DNA. Here the sample spans about 23,000 clones, approximately 86% being singletons. In this sample, this clone turned up a few times.

The gene calls are TRBV2 and TRBJ2-7, with TRBD1 matching 9 bases. This clonotype originated in a human donor with acute or convalescent COVID-19. The donor label of this sample is uncertain. The sequenced material came from peripheral blood. In nucleotides, the CDR3 is TGTGCCAGCACACTCCGGGGACAGGGAGGGGCCTACGAGCAGTACTTC. It encodes CASTLRGQGGAYEQYF. Combining the CDR3 with reference TRBV2 and TRBJ2-7 gives the whole variable domain EPEVTQTPSHQVTQMGQEVILRCVPISNHLYFYWYRQILGQKVEFLVSFYNNEISEKSEIFDDQFSVERPDGSNFTLKIRSTKLEDSAMYFCASTLRGQGGAYEQYFGPGTRLTVT.